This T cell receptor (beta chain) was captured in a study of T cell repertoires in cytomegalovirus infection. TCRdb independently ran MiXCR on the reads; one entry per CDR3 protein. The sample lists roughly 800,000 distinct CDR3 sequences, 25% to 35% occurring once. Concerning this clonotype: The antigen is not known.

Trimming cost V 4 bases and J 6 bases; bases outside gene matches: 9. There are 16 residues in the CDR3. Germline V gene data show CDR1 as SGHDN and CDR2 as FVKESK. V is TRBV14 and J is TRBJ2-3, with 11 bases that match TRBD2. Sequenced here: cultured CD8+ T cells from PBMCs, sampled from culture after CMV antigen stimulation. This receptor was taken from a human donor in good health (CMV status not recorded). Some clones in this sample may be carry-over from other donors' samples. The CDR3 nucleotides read TGTGCCAGCAGCCCCCTTAGCGGGGGGGCGGGGGATACGCAGTATTTT. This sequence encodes CASSPLSGGAGDTQYF.